This TCR beta chain was retrieved from a study of molecular identifiers for immune sequencing clone quantification. Overall study: Replicate experiments divided RNA from around 20,000 or 100,000 naive CD8 cells into five parts and sequenced four.

This clonotype was recorded at least ten times. Unmatched junction bases numbered 11, after V lost 6 bases and J lost 2 bases. CDR3 size: 18 residues. In preparing bulk TCR libraries, previously described methods and listed TCR primers were used. In TCRdb, the PCR reads were re-called with MiXCR into one record per CDR3 protein. The sample yields about 640,000 distinct CDR3 sequences, just under 20% seen once. The genes are TRBV12-3 or TRBV12-4 and TRBJ2-6; TRBD1 aligns across 9 bases. Sequenced material: naive CD8+ T cells from blood, with Jurkat cell RNA spiked in. Documented subset: FACS-sorted CD8+CD4-CCR7+CD45RA+ naive T cells. The sequence was collected from a human donor in good health. Some libraries in this study had Jurkat cell RNA spiked in. In DNA form, the CDR3 reads TGTGCCAGCAGAGACGGACAGGGGCCAGGACCTGGGGCCAACGTCCTGACTTTC. Translated: CASRDGQGPGPGANVLTF.